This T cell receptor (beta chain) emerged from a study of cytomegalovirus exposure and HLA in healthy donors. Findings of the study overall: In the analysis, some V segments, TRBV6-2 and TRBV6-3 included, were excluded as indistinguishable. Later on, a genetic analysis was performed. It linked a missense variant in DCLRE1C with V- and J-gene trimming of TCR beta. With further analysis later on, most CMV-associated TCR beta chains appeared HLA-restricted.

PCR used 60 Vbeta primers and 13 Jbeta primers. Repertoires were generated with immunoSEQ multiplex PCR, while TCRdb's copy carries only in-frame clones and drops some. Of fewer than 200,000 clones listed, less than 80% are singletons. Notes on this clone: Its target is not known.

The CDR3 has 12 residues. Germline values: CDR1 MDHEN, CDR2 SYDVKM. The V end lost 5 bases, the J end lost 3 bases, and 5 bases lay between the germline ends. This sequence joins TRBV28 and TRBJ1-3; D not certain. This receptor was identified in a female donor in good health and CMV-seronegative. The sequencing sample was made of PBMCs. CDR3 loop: CASSPRGNTIYF. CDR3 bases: TGTGCCAGCAGTCCCCGTGGAAACACCATATATTTT.